This TCR beta chain was sequenced during a study of vaccination and CD4 T cells after COVID-19. Overall study context: Post-COVID draws followed diagnosis by a median around 100 days (range 35 to 161). Whole-study findings and limits: Post-vaccination reactive clonotypes (median around 40) did not differ significantly from post-infection (approximately 23).

The treatment denotes: roughly 11-day PBMC culture with coronavirus spike peptide pools or control peptides (ViraFEST assay). Expansion of antigen-specific T cells with peptide pools by ViraFEST preceded sequencing of TCRs. Germline CDR1 and CDR2: MNHEY and SMNVEV (reference sequence). CDR3 size: 17 residues. Trimming removed 6 bases at V and 5 bases at J, with 20 bases between. This clonotype was detected once. What it binds is not known. The Oncomine TCR Beta short-read assay sequenced DNA from cultured CD4+ T cells. Genomic DNA extraction was carried out from cultured CD4+ T cells. TCRdb itself ran the PCR reads through MiXCR, one entry per CDR3 protein. Here the sample spans about 16,000 distinct CDR3 sequences, 50% to 65% being singletons.

The sequences come from CD4+ T cells from blood, cultured in vitro, collected before SARS-CoV-2 vaccination. This receptor was identified in a human donor who had recovered from COVID-19. The chain is built from TRBV27 and TRBJ1-6; TRBD1 might be the D (5 bases). CDR3 region: CASRTKLGGTHNSPLHF. CDR3 bases: TGTGCCAGCAGAACGAAGTTGGGAGGGACCCATAATTCACCCCTCCACTTT.